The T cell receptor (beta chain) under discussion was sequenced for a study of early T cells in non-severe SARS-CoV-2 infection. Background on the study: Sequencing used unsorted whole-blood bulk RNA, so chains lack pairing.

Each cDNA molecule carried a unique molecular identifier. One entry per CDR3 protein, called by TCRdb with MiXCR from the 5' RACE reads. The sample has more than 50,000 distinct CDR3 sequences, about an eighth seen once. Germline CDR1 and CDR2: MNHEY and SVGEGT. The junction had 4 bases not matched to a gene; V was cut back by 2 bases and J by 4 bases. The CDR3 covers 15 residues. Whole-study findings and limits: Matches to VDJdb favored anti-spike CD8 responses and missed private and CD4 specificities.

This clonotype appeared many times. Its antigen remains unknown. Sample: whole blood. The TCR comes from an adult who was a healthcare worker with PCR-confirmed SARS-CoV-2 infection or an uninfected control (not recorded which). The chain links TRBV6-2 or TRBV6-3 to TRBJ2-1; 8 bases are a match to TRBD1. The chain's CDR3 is CASSYPRTGYNEQFF. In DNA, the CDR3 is TGTGCCAGCAGTTACCCGCGGACAGGGTACAATGAGCAGTTCTTC.